Below, 28 T cell receptor beta chains from the same sample are listed, as sequenced in a study of spatial heterogeneity in lung cancer. As for time point: sample taken at primary tumor resection. The antigens these receptors bind are not known. Notes on the study in general: Counts that tracked tumor mutation counts were those of expanded intratumoral alpha and beta TCRs.

MiXCR, applied by TCRdb to the 5' RACE reads, yields one record per CDR3 protein. The table includes some 5,900 distinct CDR3 sequences, about 8% detected once. The sample in question was lung tumor tissue, obtained at surgery. The origin of the receptors is a female donor with early-stage non-small cell lung cancer.

By its share, this clonotype is medium-sized. Since it is a stray read in a library aimed at alpha chains, this beta chain has a size that is not meaningful. The V and J genes are TRBV12-3 or TRBV12-4 and TRBJ1-2; D may be TRBD1 (5 bases). The V end lost 3 bases, the J end lost 3 bases, and 11 bases lay between the germline ends. The CDR3 sequence is 14 residues long. CDR3 coding DNA: TGTGCCAGCAGTTTCAGGGCAGCTTACTATGGCTACACCTTC. Translating it yields CASSFRAAYYGYTF.

Many counts were recorded for this clonotype. This beta chain is an off-target read within a library intended for alpha chains, so its frequency means little. The genes are TRBV7-9 and TRBJ2-3, with TRBD1 matching over 7 bases. J lost 1 base, V lost 5 bases, and 3 bases had no gene match. The CDR3 has 14 residues. Germline V CDR1 and CDR2: SEHNR, FQNEAQ (reference sequence). The CDR3 loop is CASSPGQGTDTQYF. The DNA for the CDR3 is TGTGCCAGCAGCCCAGGACAGGGCACAGATACGCAGTATTTT.

Ten or more counts support this clonotype. This beta chain is a stray sequence in a library constructed for alpha chains; its clone size is not meaningful. CDR3 amino acids: CSARGVGGQANSPLHF. The CDR3 nucleotides read TGCAGTGCTAGAGGGGTTGGGGGACAGGCCAATTCACCCCTCCACTTT. The J gene is TRBJ1-6, the V gene TRBV20-1, with 8 bases matching TRBD1. V was pared by 1 base and J by 7 bases, with 9 bases of the junction left unmatched. The CDR3 length is 16 residues. The germline CDR1 and CDR2 sequences are DFQATT and SNEGSKA (reference sequence).

For this clonotype: The library was built for alpha chains, so this beta chain is an off-target read and its size means little. The chain has TRBV27 and TRBJ1-6; 7 bases map to TRBD1. The length of the CDR3 is 13 residues. The V and J ends lost 6 bases and 7 bases, in that order; junction bases with no gene match: 3. Germline assignment: CDR1 MNHEY and CDR2 SMNVEV (reference sequence). The CDR3, as DNA: TGTGCCAGCAGCAGGGGGGACAATTCACCCCTCCACTTT. Its translation: CASSRGDNSPLHF.

Many counts were recorded for this clonotype. A library prepared for alpha chains yielded this beta chain as an off-target read; its size is of little meaning. The chain combines TRBV20-1 with TRBJ2-7, with 7 bases that match TRBD1. Germline CDR1 reads DFQATT; CDR2 reads SNEGSKA (reference sequence). The CDR3 is 11 amino acids. Losses at the gene ends were 6 bases for V and 5 bases for J; bases not matched to a gene: 4. CDR3 loop: CSAQQGNEQYF. The CDR3 nucleotides read TGCAGTGCGCAACAGGGGAACGAGCAGTACTTC.

In its sample, this clonotype is medium-sized. This beta chain is a stray sequence in a library constructed for alpha chains; its clone size is not meaningful. V usage is TRBV6-7 and J usage is TRBJ2-7; possible D gene TRBD2, 6 bases. TRBV6-7 is an ORF; its function is uncertain. This CDR3 comprises 14 residues. The V end lost 1 base, the J end lost 3 bases, and 10 bases lay between the germline ends. CDR3 in amino acids: CASSYWGDLYEQYF. The CDR3, as DNA: TGTGCCAGCAGTTACTGGGGGGACCTCTACGAGCAGTACTTC.

With respect to this clonotype: Because the library targeted alpha chains, this beta chain is an off-target read whose size means little. The V call is TRBV3-1, the J call TRBJ2-2; D is unresolved. From germline, CDR1 is LGHDT and CDR2 YNNKEL (reference sequence). CDR3 length: 15 residues. V was trimmed by 0 bases and J by 5 bases, leaving 10 bases between them. CDR3 coding DNA: TGTGCCAGCAGCCAAGACAGACTTGAAACCGGGGAGCTGTTTTTT. It specifies CASSQDRLETGELFF.

There are many counts of this clonotype. Within a library made for alpha chains, this beta chain is off target, and its count is uninformative. V is TRBV7-2 and J is TRBJ2-5; D might be TRBD2 (6 bases). Germline V gene sequence: CDR1 SGHTA, CDR2 FQGNSA. This CDR3 comprises 14 residues. V lost 1 base and J 4 bases, leaving 10 bases between the germline ends. CDR3 sequence reads: CASSLGLARETQYF. CDR3 nucleotides: TGTGCCAGCAGCTTAGGGCTAGCGAGAGAGACCCAGTACTTC.

Judged by abundance, this clonotype is medium-sized. This beta chain represents an off-target read in a library built for alpha chains; its size is of limited meaning. This chain links TRBV5-6 with TRBJ2-2; D gene ambiguous. The CDR3 is made up of 16 amino acids. Germline V CDR1 and CDR2: SGHDT, YYEEEE. The V gene lost 4 bases and the J gene lost 1 base, with 14 bases spanning the gap. This chain's CDR3 is CASSPRRSKNTGELFF. CDR3 nucleotides: TGTGCCAGCAGCCCAAGACGGTCTAAGAACACCGGGGAGCTGTTTTTT. The complete variable domain, with remaining parts taken from reference TRBV5-6 and TRBJ2-2, reads DAGVTQSPTHLIKTRGQQVTLRCSPKSGHDTVSWYQQALGQGPQFIFQYYEEEERQRGNFPDRFSGHQFPNYSSELNVNALLLGDSALYLCASSPRRSKNTGELFFGEGSRLTVL.

This clonotype was counted ten times or more. This beta chain appears as a stray read in a library generated for alpha chains; its size is not informative. J is TRBJ2-7 and V is TRBV19; 8 bases are a match to TRBD1. The CDR3 length is 14 residues. CDR1 is LNHDA and CDR2 is SQIVND in the germline V gene (reference sequence). V lost 6 bases, J lost 6 bases, and 10 bases stayed unmatched. Here the CDR3 DNA reads TGTGCCAGTAGCGAAACAGGGGGGATTGGCGAGCAGTACTTC. This translates into CASSETGGIGEQYF.

This clonotype has a count of ten or more. A library made for alpha chains picked up this beta chain off target, so its size means little. This chain joins TRBV2 and TRBJ2-3, with TRBD2 identical over 10 bases. The germline gives CDR1 SNHLY, CDR2 FYNNEI. The junction had 7 bases not matched to a gene; V was cut back by 4 bases and J by 6 bases. The CDR3 runs to 15 residues. This CDR3 reads CASSAQLAGSDTQYF. The DNA of the CDR3 is TGTGCCAGCAGTGCCCAACTAGCGGGATCCGATACGCAGTATTTT.

This clonotype was found many times. This beta chain lies outside the target of a library built for alpha chains; its clone size means little. The genes are TRBV12-3 or TRBV12-4 and TRBJ2-2, with unresolved D. The V and J ends lost 3 bases and 7 bases respectively, with 9 bases between them. CDR3 size: 13 residues. CDR3 nucleotide sequence: TGTGCCAGCAGTTTTCTTCTCAACGGGGAGCTGTTTTTT. Translated: CASSFLLNGELFF.

By share of the sample, this clonotype is medium-sized (0.01 to 0.1%). With the library built for alpha chains, this beta chain is off target and its frequency is not meaningful. The CDR3 coding sequence is TGTGCCAGCAGCACGCAGGGTCCTCAGACGAATTCACCCCTCCACTTT. Translated, it gives CASSTQGPQTNSPLHF. The rearrangement joins TRBV7-2 to TRBJ1-6, with TRBD1 as a possible D gene (5 bases). Looked up from germline, CDR1 is SGHTA and CDR2 is FQGNSA. CDR3 length: 16 residues. V was trimmed by 5 bases and J by 7 bases, leaving 18 bases between them.

This clonotype turned up a few times. This beta chain was picked up by a library intended for alpha chains and is off target, so its count carries little meaning. The genes are TRBV2 and TRBJ2-7; D gene uncertain. CDR1 and CDR2 from the germline V gene are SNHLY and FYNNEI. CDR3 length: 13 residues. Deletions cut 2 bases from V and 2 bases from J, with 7 bases between. CDR3 in amino acids: CASSERWAYEQYF. The CDR3 DNA follows: TGTGCCAGCAGTGAACGTTGGGCCTACGAGCAGTACTTC.

At least ten counts were recorded for this clonotype. This beta chain turned up in a library designed for alpha chains; as an off-target read, its abundance says little. The CDR3 sequence is CASSPTDRGSADTQYF. The CDR3 bases are TGTGCCAGCAGCCCAACAGACAGGGGGAGTGCAGATACGCAGTATTTT. The genes are TRBV9 and TRBJ2-3; 9 bases are shared with TRBD1. Germline CDR1 SGDLS, CDR2 YYNGEE. CDR3 length equals 16 residues. The V gene end was trimmed by 4 bases and the J gene end by 4 bases; junction bases not matched to a gene: 10.

This clonotype was recorded many times. With the library built for alpha chains, this beta chain is off target and its frequency is not meaningful. CDR3 in DNA: TGTGCCAGCAGTTTACTGTTGGGATTGAACACTGAAGCTTTCTTT. Protein sequence: CASSLLLGLNTEAFF. The gene calls are TRBV28 and TRBJ1-1, with D hard to call. CDR1 and CDR2 from the germline V gene are MDHEN and SYDVKM. Trimming removed 2 bases at V and 0 bases at J, with 10 bases between. CDR3 length equals 15 residues.

This clonotype occurred many times. Because the library targeted alpha chains, this beta chain is an off-target read whose size means little. The chain couples TRBV7-2 to TRBJ1-2, with TRBD1 matching over 7 bases. Germline values: CDR1 SGHTA, CDR2 FQGNSA. Trimming removed 5 bases from V and 6 bases from J; junction bases left unmatched: 6. The CDR3 is made up of 13 amino acids. CDR3 DNA: TGTGCCAGCAGCGAGACAGGGATGCATGGCTACACCTTC. Translating gives CASSETGMHGYTF.

This clonotype is judged medium-sized. The library was designed around alpha chains, so this beta chain is a stray read whose abundance carries little weight. This sequence joins TRBV20-1 and TRBJ2-7; 11 bases are a match to TRBD1. The length of the CDR3 is 16 residues. V lost 3 bases to trimming and J lost 6 bases; unmatched junction nucleotides: 13. Germline assignment: CDR1 DFQATT and CDR2 SNEGSKA (reference sequence). As DNA, the CDR3 is TGCAGTGCTAGGGGGTTCCCGGGACAGGGGGTTGCCGAGCAGTACTTC. Its protein is CSARGFPGQGVAEQYF.

This clonotype was observed at least ten times. Little can be read into the size of this beta chain, an off-target read in a library designed for alpha chains. The rearrangement links TRBV5-4 to TRBJ2-1; 8 nucleotides align to TRBD2. The junction had 6 bases not matched to a gene; V was cut back by 2 bases and J by 8 bases. This CDR3 contains 14 residues. The V gene's germline CDR1 is SGHNT and CDR2 YYREEE (reference sequence). As DNA, the CDR3 is TGTGCCAGCAGCTTCAGCGGGAGCGGGCATGAGCAGTTCTTC. This codes for CASSFSGSGHEQFF.

Concerning this clonotype: The library was prepared for alpha chains; this beta chain is a stray read, so its frequency means little. The V and J genes are TRBV29-1 and TRBJ1-1; D not resolved. The CDR3 covers 13 residues. CDR1 and CDR2 (germline): SQVTM, ANQGSEA. The germline V and J ends were trimmed by 4 bases and 4 bases, with 13 bases remaining between them. CDR3 sequence (DNA): TGCAGCGTTGTTACGGTTCCGGGCACTGAAGCTTTCTTT. Amino acids: CSVVTVPGTEAFF. Full variable domain (missing parts from reference TRBV29-1 and TRBJ1-1): SAVISQKPSRDICQRGTSLTIQCQVDSQVTMMFWYRQQPGQSLTLIATANQGSEATYESGFVIDKFPISRPNLTFSTLTVSNMSPEDSSIYLCSVVTVPGTEAFFGQGTRLTVV.

This clonotype ranks as medium-sized. This beta chain turned up in a library designed for alpha chains; as an off-target read, its abundance says little. The chain is built from TRBV6-6 and TRBJ2-2; TRBD2 matches 10 bases. Germline assignment: CDR1 MNHNY and CDR2 SVGAGI (reference sequence). Germline trimming cut 2 bases from V and 4 bases from J; bases unmatched to any gene: 4. CDR3 length: 16 residues. CDR3 sequence: CASSYLRLAGTGELFF. CDR3 bases: TGTGCCAGCAGTTACCTGAGACTAGCGGGCACCGGGGAGCTGTTTTTT.

At least ten counts were recorded for this clonotype. This beta chain is a stray read from a library made for alpha chains; its abundance is not meaningful. The chain recombines TRBV12-3 or TRBV12-4 with TRBJ2-6; D perhaps matches TRBD2 (5 bases). The V and J ends lost 4 bases and 4 bases respectively, with 8 bases between them. The CDR3 runs 14 residues. CDR3: CASSSTGGANVLTF. For the CDR3, the DNA is TGTGCCAGCAGTTCCACGGGAGGGGCCAACGTCCTGACTTTC.

In its sample, this clonotype was seen many times. The size of this beta chain means little, since it is a stray read in a library made for alpha chains. The chain couples TRBV28 to TRBJ2-7; 12 positions match TRBD2. The germline CDR1 and CDR2 sequences are MDHEN and SYDVKM. The trim removed 6 bases at V and 2 bases at J, leaving 8 bases unmatched. This CDR3 has 16 residues. The CDR3 nucleotides read TGTGCCAGCAGCAGACTAGCGGGAGTTTACCCCTACGAGCAGTACTTC. Encoded protein: CASSRLAGVYPYEQYF.

This clonotype is medium-sized (0.01 to 0.1%). Because the library targeted alpha chains, this beta chain is an off-target read whose size means little. The genes are TRBV7-2 and TRBJ2-3; 10 bases match TRBD2. CDR1 and CDR2 (germline): SGHTA, FQGNSA. The CDR3 runs to 15 residues. V gave up 5 bases and J gave up 4 bases; unmatched junction bases: 6. CDR3 DNA sequence: TGTGCCAGCAGCGTGACTAGCGGGCGGGCAGATACGCAGTATTTT. This codes for CASSVTSGRADTQYF.

This clonotype was counted at least ten times. This beta chain is off target for a library built for alpha chains, so its abundance means little. The chain couples TRBV20-1 to TRBJ2-5; TRBD2 matches 8 bases. V trimming: 6 bases; J trimming: 3 bases; junction bases outside the gene matches: 3. Germline assignment: CDR1 DFQATT and CDR2 SNEGSKA (reference sequence). The CDR3 spans 12 residues. For the CDR3, the DNA is TGCAGTGCAGATAGCGGGAAAGAGACCCAGTACTTC. Its protein is CSADSGKETQYF.

This clonotype was counted ten times or more. This beta chain lies outside the target of a library built for alpha chains; its clone size means little. The chain is built from TRBV7-9 and TRBJ2-3; 13 positions match TRBD2. The CDR3 runs to 17 residues. V trimming: 5 bases; J trimming: 0 bases; junction bases outside the gene matches: 5. CDR1 and CDR2 from the germline V gene are SEHNR and FQNEAQ (reference sequence). Written as DNA, the CDR3 is TGTGCCAGCAGCCGTGGGACTAGCGGGGATAGCACAGATACGCAGTATTTT. Translation: CASSRGTSGDSTDTQYF.

This clonotype is deemed medium-sized (0.01 to 0.1%). This beta chain is off target for a library built for alpha chains, so its abundance means little. The chain is built from TRBV28 and TRBJ2-7, with a possible D match to TRBD2 (5 bases). The CDR3 covers 13 residues. Per germline, CDR1 MDHEN and CDR2 SYDVKM. The ends were cut back, 10 bases at V and 2 bases at J, with 15 bases in the middle. The CDR3 sequence: CATRARGPYEQYF. Written as DNA, the CDR3 is TGTGCCACCCGGGCCCGAGGGCCCTACGAGCAGTACTTC.

By share of the sample, this clonotype is medium-sized. This beta chain appears as a stray read in a library generated for alpha chains; its size is not informative. In nucleotides, the CDR3 is TGTGCCAGCAGGATGGACGGATTGAACACTGAAGCTTTCTTT. This sequence encodes CASRMDGLNTEAFF. The chain has TRBV6-2 or TRBV6-3 and TRBJ1-1; no clear D. V shed 6 bases and J shed 0 bases, with 11 bases lying between them. Germline CDR1 MNHEY, CDR2 SVGEGT. This CDR3 is 14 amino acids long.